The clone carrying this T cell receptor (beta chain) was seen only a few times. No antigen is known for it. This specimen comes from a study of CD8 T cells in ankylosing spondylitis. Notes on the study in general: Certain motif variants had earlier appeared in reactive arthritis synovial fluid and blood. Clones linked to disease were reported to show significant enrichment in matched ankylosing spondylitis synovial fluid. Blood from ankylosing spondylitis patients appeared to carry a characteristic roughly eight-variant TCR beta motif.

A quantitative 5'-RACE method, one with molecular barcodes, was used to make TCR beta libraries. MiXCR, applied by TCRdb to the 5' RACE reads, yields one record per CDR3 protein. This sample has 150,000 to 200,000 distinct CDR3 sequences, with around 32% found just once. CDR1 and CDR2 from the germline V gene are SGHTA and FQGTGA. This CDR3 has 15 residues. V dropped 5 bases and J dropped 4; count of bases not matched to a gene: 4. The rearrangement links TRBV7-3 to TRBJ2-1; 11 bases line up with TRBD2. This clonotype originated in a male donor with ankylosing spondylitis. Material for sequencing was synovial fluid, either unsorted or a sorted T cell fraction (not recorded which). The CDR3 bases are TGTGCCAGCAGCCAACTAGCGGGAGCTTACAATGAGCAGTTCTTC. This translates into CASSQLAGAYNEQFF.